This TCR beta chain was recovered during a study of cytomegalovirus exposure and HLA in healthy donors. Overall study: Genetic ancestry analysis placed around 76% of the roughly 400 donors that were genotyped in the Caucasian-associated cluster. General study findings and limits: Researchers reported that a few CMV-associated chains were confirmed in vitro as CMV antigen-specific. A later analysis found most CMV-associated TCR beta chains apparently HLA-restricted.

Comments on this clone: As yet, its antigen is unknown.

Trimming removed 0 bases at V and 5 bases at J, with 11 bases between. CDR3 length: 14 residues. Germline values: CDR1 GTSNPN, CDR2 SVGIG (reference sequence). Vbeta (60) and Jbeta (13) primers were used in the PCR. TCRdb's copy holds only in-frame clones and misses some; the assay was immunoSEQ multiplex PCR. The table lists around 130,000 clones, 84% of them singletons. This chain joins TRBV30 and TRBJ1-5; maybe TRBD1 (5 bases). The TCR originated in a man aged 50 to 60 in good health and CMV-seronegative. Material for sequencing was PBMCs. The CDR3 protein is CAWSVGQGYQPQHF. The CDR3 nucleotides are TGTGCCTGGAGTGTAGGGCAGGGATATCAGCCCCAGCATTTT. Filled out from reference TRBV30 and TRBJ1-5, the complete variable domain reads SQTIHQWPATLVQPVGSPLSLECTVEGTSNPNLYWYRQAAGRGLQLLFYSVGIGQISSEVPQNLSASRPQDRQFILSSKKLLLSDSGFYLCAWSVGQGYQPQHFGDGTRLSIL.